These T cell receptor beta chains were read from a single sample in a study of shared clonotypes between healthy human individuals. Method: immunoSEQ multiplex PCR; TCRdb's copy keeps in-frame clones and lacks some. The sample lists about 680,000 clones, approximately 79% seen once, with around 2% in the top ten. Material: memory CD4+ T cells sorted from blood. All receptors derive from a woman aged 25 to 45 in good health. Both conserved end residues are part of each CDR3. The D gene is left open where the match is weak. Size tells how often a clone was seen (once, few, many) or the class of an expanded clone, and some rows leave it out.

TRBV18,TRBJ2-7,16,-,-,CASSQSVARDDYEQYF,TGTGCCAGCTCACAGTCGGTAGCGCGAGATGACTACGAGCAGTACTTC
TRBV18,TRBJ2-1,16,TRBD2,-,CASSPFPLTAGGGGFF,TGTGCCAGCTCACCGTTCCCCCTGACAGCGGGAGGAGGCGGGTTCTTC
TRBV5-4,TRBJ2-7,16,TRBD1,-,CASSPDAGQEIYEQYF,TGTGCCAGCAGCCCCGATGCTGGACAGGAAATCTACGAGCAGTACTTC
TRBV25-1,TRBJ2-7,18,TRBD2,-,CASTPDTGLAPIGNEQYF,TGTGCCAGCACCCCCGACACGGGACTAGCCCCAATCGGGAACGAGCAGTACTTC
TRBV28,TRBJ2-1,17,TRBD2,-,CASSLSLAGAPYNEQFF,TGTGCCAGCAGTTTATCCCTAGCGGGAGCCCCCTACAATGAGCAGTTCTTC
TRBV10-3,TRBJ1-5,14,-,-,CAISQGTEGQPQHF,TGTGCCATCAGTCAGGGGACCGAGGGTCAGCCCCAGCATTTT
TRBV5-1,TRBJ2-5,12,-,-,CASSLVGETQYF,TGCGCCAGCAGCTTGGTAGGCGAGACCCAGTACTTC
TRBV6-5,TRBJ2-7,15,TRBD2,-,CASSSLAGEIHEQYF,TGTGCCAGCAGTTCTCTAGCGGGAGAAATCCACGAGCAGTACTTC
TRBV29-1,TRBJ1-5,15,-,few,CSVSTGSYSNQPQHF,TGCAGCGTTAGCACAGGGAGTTATAGCAATCAGCCCCAGCATTTT
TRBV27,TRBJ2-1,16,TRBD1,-,CASKGLGTESANEQFF,TGTGCCAGCAAGGGTTTAGGGACAGAGTCGGCAAATGAGCAGTTCTTC
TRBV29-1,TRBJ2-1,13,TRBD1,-,CSVMGQVYNEQFF,TGCAGCGTCATGGGACAGGTATACAATGAGCAGTTCTTC
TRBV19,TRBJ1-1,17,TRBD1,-,CASIGFRDRGLGTEAFF,TGTGCCAGTATTGGGTTTCGGGACAGGGGGCTTGGCACTGAAGCTTTCTTT
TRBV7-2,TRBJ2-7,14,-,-,CASSLITGLDEQYF,TGTGCCAGCAGCTTAATCACAGGGTTGGACGAGCAGTACTTC
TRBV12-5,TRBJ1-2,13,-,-,CASGFAGNYGYTF,TGTGCTAGTGGTTTCGCAGGGAACTATGGCTACACCTTC
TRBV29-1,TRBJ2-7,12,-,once,CSVAEVSYEQYF,TGCAGCGTTGCAGAGGTGTCCTACGAGCAGTACTTC
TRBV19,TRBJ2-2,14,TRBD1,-,CASSGQVDTGELFF,TGTGCCAGCTCGGGACAGGTGGACACCGGGGAGCTGTTTTTT
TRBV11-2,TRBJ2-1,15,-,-,CASSLGQSSYNEQFF,TGTGCCAGCAGCTTAGGACAGAGCTCCTACAATGAGCAGTTCTTC
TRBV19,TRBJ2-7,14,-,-,CASSRRLDSYEQYF,TGTGCCAGTAGTCGCCGGCTAGACTCCTACGAGCAGTACTTC
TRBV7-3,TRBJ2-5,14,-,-,CASSFAGSSRTQYF,TGTGCCAGCAGCTTTGCGGGGTCCTCGAGGACCCAGTACTTC
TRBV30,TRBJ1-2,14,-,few,CAWKTPRVNDGYTF,TGTGCCTGGAAGACCCCCAGGGTGAACGATGGCTACACCTTC
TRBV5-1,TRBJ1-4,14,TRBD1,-,CASSLGDSGEKLFF,TGCGCCAGCAGCTTGGGGGACAGCGGCGAAAAACTGTTTTTT
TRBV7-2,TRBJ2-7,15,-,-,CASSSSPTSNYEQYF,TGTGCCAGCAGCTCCTCTCCCACTAGCAACTACGAGCAGTACTTC
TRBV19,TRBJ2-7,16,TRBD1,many,CASSPSGTGVLYEQYF,TGTGCCAGTAGTCCCTCCGGGACAGGGGTTCTGTACGAGCAGTACTTC
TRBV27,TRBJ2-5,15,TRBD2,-,CASSSAGGGQETQYF,TGTGCCAGCAGCTCAGCGGGAGGAGGACAAGAGACCCAGTACTTC